What follows are 8 T cell receptor beta chains derived from one specimen sequenced in a study of T-cell memory formation after mild COVID-19. TCRdb re-called the 5' RACE reads through MiXCR, storing one row per CDR3 protein. The data show hundreds of thousands of distinct CDR3 sequences, over 15% seen once. Sequencing used PBMCs or a T cell subset sorted from them (not recorded which). These TCRs come from an adult woman who had mild COVID-19 (a few samples of this study predate the infection). Cell type and time point are not known.

This clonotype has ten or more counts. This chain uses TRBV6-5 with TRBJ2-1, with 14 bases that match TRBD2. From germline, CDR1 is MNHEY and CDR2 SVGAGI. The junction had 9 bases not matched to a gene; V was cut back by 0 bases and J by 8 bases. The CDR3 has 18 amino acids. For the CDR3, the DNA is TGTGCCAGCAGTTACTCGATGATCGGGACTAGCGGGAGATATGAGCAGTTCTTC. Amino acid sequence: CASSYSMIGTSGRYEQFF.

The rearrangement links TRBV6-5 to TRBJ1-1; the D gene is possibly TRBD1 (5 bases). This CDR3 is built from 13 residues. Germline V gives CDR1 MNHEY, CDR2 SVGAGI. V lost 6 bases and J lost 5, with 13 bases in between. The CDR3 region is CASSAAGRTEAFF. The CDR3 DNA follows: TGTGCCAGCAGCGCCGCAGGGAGGACTGAAGCTTTCTTT.

The chain couples TRBV4-1 to TRBJ2-7; D call uncertain. Germline V gene lookup returns CDR1 MGHRA and CDR2 YSYEKL. V was trimmed by 5 bases and J by 0 bases, leaving 11 bases between them. This CDR3 is built from 14 residues. CDR3: CASSSERTSYEQYF. The CDR3 DNA follows: TGCGCCAGCAGCTCAGAGAGGACCTCCTACGAGCAGTACTTC.

This clonotype was detected only a few times. The V call is TRBV4-2, the J call TRBJ2-7; 11 nucleotides align to TRBD2. CDR3 length: 15 amino acids. V was pared by 2 bases and J by 7 bases, with 7 bases of the junction left unmatched. Per the germline V gene, CDR1 is LGHNA and CDR2 is YNFKEQ. The CDR3 is CASSQTTSGKEEQYF. CDR3 nucleotides: TGTGCCAGCAGCCAAACGACTAGCGGGAAGGAGGAGCAGTACTTC.

This clonotype was counted between two and nine times. V gene TRBV24-1 combines with J gene TRBJ2-3; TRBD2 is a possible D gene (5 bases). This CDR3 has 14 residues. The germline V gene encodes CDR1 KGHDR and CDR2 SFDVKD. Trimming shortened V by 9 bases and J by 0 bases, and 12 bases separated the two germline ends. The CDR3: CATSRTYSTDTQYF. DNA for the CDR3: TGTGCCACCTCCCGGACTTACAGCACAGATACGCAGTATTTT.

The genes are TRBV9 and TRBJ2-1; 8 positions match TRBD1. V was pared by 3 bases and J by 8 bases, with 13 bases of the junction left unmatched. In germline, CDR1 is SGDLS, CDR2 YYNGEE. This CDR3 comprises 16 residues. The CDR3 DNA reads as TGTGCCAGCAGCGCCCGCGACAGGGGTCTACAATATGAGCAGTTCTTC. Encoded protein: CASSARDRGLQYEQFF.

The chain uses TRBV4-3 and TRBJ1-2; 9 bases agree with TRBD1. V dropped 0 bases and J dropped 7; count of bases not matched to a gene: 6. The V gene's germline CDR1 is LGHNA and CDR2 YSLEER. CDR3 size: 15 residues. This CDR3 reads CASSQDRGDRVGYTF. The CDR3 nucleotides are TGCGCCAGCAGCCAAGATCGGGGGGACAGGGTTGGCTACACCTTC.

CDR3 DNA: TGTGCCAGCAGTAATACCAAAGGGTACCCAGAGACCCAGTACTTC. It yields the protein CASSNTKGYPETQYF. J is TRBJ2-5 and V is TRBV5-6; D not certain. This CDR3 has 15 amino acids. The germline V gene has CDR1 SGHDT and CDR2 YYEEEE. Trimming took off 5 bases at V and 4 bases at J, with 18 bases between the two ends.